This T cell receptor (beta chain) was sequenced for a study of blood T cells in healthy people across ages. Germline V gene lookup returns CDR1 SEHNR and CDR2 FQNEAQ (reference sequence). The CDR3 extends over 15 amino acids. Losses at the gene ends were 0 bases for V and 7 bases for J; bases not matched to a gene: 6. A second PCR, run for roughly 7 to 12 cycles, used a sample-barcoded 5' primer plus a J-beta primer mix. CDR3-containing paired-end reads numbering at least 2.5 million came from each sample. A single record per CDR3 protein comes from TCRdb applying MiXCR to the 5' RACE reads. This sample has hundreds of thousands of distinct CDR3 sequences, with approximately 31% found just once. Study-wide results and caveats: Researchers judged that diversity estimates from one million T cells fell short of true values.

This clonotype occurred many times. Antigen unknown. Source material: blood. The sequence was collected from a woman aged 80 or over in good health. The rearrangement joins TRBV7-9 to TRBJ2-1, with 7 bases fitting TRBD1. CDR3 sequence: CASSLAGGAGNEQFF. In nucleotides, the CDR3 is TGTGCCAGCAGCTTAGCAGGGGGCGCGGGTAATGAGCAGTTCTTC.